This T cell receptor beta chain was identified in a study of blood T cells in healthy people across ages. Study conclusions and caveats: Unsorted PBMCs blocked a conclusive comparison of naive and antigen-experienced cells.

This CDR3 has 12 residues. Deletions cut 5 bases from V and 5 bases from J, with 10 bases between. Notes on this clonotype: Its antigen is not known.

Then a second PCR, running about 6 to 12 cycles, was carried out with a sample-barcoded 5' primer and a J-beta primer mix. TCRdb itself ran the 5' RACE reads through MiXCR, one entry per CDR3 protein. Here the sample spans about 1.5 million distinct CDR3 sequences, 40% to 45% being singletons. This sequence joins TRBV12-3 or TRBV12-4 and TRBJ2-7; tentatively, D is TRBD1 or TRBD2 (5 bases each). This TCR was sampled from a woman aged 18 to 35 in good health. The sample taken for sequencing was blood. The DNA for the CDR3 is TGTGCCAGCAGTGCTACGGGACACGAGCAGTACTTC. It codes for CASSATGHEQYF.